This TCR beta chain was recorded in a study of blood T cell repertoires in COVID-19. Across the study: Samples representing acute and convalescent COVID-19 were sourced from the United States, Italy and Spain.

Germline CDR1 reads SGDLS; CDR2 reads YYNGEE. This CDR3 spans 17 amino acids. Trimming took off 0 bases at V and 0 bases at J, with 15 bases between the two ends. As processed by the authors: Amplification with reference gene primers provided the estimates of nucleated cell counts. Sequencing was performed with immunoSEQ multiplex PCR; in TCRdb, only in-frame clones are kept and a portion is missing. Clone size and V and J calls were adopted from that table, with D and trimming inferred from the DNA. Counted here are over 200,000 clones, around 90% occurring once; the ten biggest clones make up 2% to 3%. Seattle patient enrollment occurred during active infection, with longitudinal follow-up thereafter.

The V and J genes are TRBV9 and TRBJ1-1; no reliable D call. The material sequenced was peripheral blood. This TCR was sampled from a man aged 25-45 years with COVID-19, enrolled during active disease. The chain's CDR3 is CASSVDRRRRMNTEAFF. The CDR3 DNA follows: TGTGCCAGCAGCGTAGACCGTAGGAGACGGATGAACACTGAAGCTTTCTTT.